The 8 T cell receptor beta chains given below trace back to one sample, sequenced in a study of response to subunit inactivated influenza vaccine. TCRdb redid the calling of the RT-PCR reads with MiXCR, one entry per CDR3 protein. The sample lists around 320,000 distinct CDR3 sequences; roughly 22% were seen once. Sequenced material: PBMCs from blood, taken approximately 20 months after vaccination. The receptors were gathered from a man aged 50-75 years who received an inactivated influenza vaccine.

The chain uses TRBV15 and TRBJ2-7; 9 bases fit TRBD2. The CDR3 runs to 16 residues. V was clipped by 0 bases and J by 1 base; unmatched bases: 4. In germline, CDR1 is LNHNV, CDR2 YYDKDF (reference sequence). CDR3 region: CATSREAGGSSYEQYF. The CDR3 DNA reads TGTGCCACCAGCAGAGAAGCGGGAGGCTCTTCCTACGAGCAGTACTTC.

This clonotype was counted between two and nine times. This chain joins TRBV12-3 or TRBV12-4 and TRBJ1-4, with D tentatively TRBD1 (5 bases). V shed 4 bases and J shed 7 bases, with 13 bases lying between them. The CDR3 loop spans 14 amino acids. The CDR3 DNA is TGTGCCAGCAGTTCGGCAGGGTATAGTGAAAAACTGTTTTTT. Protein: CASSSAGYSEKLFF.

The rearrangement links TRBV10-3 to TRBJ2-1; 9 bases are a match to TRBD1. Germline V gene data show CDR1 as ENHRY and CDR2 as SYGVKD. V was clipped by 5 bases and J by 3 bases; unmatched bases: 5. This CDR3 has 15 amino acids. CDR3 region: CAISSGTGSYNEQFF. The CDR3, as DNA: TGTGCCATCAGTTCCGGGACAGGGAGCTACAATGAGCAGTTCTTC.

CDR3 DNA: TGCAGTGCTAGAGATCTTAAGACTAGCGGGAGGAGCTCCTACAATGAGCAGTTCTTC. Its translation: CSARDLKTSGRSSYNEQFF. V usage is TRBV20-1 and J usage is TRBJ2-1; 13 bases agree with TRBD2. Germline V lookup: CDR1 DFQATT, CDR2 SNEGSKA (reference sequence). J lost 0 bases, V lost 0 bases, and 8 bases had no gene match. The CDR3 runs 19 residues.

This clonotype was picked up a small number of times. The V call is TRBV15, the J call TRBJ2-1; TRBD2 might be the D (6 bases). Germline CDR1 LNHNV, CDR2 YYDKDF (reference sequence). V dropped 2 bases and J dropped 6 bases, with 20 bases sitting between them. This CDR3 has 17 residues. CDR3 coding DNA: TGTGCCACCAGCAGACGGGACCCAGTTTGGGGAGGCAATGAGCAGTTCTTC. It codes for CATSRRDPVWGGNEQFF.

The genes are TRBV5-5 and TRBJ1-5; D gene ambiguous. CDR1 is SGHKS and CDR2 is YYEKEE in the germline V gene (reference sequence). CDR3 size: 14 residues. Between the trimmed V and J ends, which lost 0 bases and 3 bases, there was a span of 7 bases. This chain's CDR3 is CASSLAVFNQPQHF. In DNA form, the CDR3 reads TGTGCCAGCAGCTTGGCAGTGTTCAATCAGCCCCAGCATTTT.

The V gene is TRBV29-1, the J gene TRBJ2-5, with 7 bases matching TRBD1. The CDR3 is 14 residues long. With V trimmed by 7 bases and J by 2 bases, 10 bases remained unmatched. The germline gives CDR1 SQVTM, CDR2 ANQGSEA. CDR3 residues: CSGTRTGVQETQYF. CDR3 bases: TGCAGCGGCACCCGGACAGGAGTTCAAGAGACCCAGTACTTC.

There are a few counts of this clonotype. The J gene is TRBJ1-1, the V gene TRBV7-6; TRBD1 agrees at 7 bases. CDR1 is SGHVS, CDR2 FNYEAQ, per germline. After removal of 4 bases from V and 8 bases from J, the junction contained 4 bases not matched to a gene. The CDR3 contains 12 residues. The CDR3 DNA reads TGTGCCAGCAGCTCAGGGGGACTCGAAGCTTTCTTT. As protein: CASSSGGLEAFF.